This TCR beta chain was observed in a study of Graves' ophthalmopathy and Graves' hyperthyroidism. This clonotype was counted ten times or more. The antigen is undetermined. RNA transcripts were the source from which TCR beta CDR3 regions were amplified. Second-round multiplex PCR came after a first-round RT-PCR that employed HTBI primers. Via MiXCR, TCRdb re-called the multiplex PCR reads, giving one row per CDR3 protein. Altogether around 400,000 distinct CDR3 sequences are present, more than 20% being singletons, with the ten largest covering 2.5% to 3.5%. General study findings and limits: Blood also carried most expanded thyroid clonotypes exceeding 0.001 frequency. With a specificity of 72.22% and a sensitivity of 60% to 71%, the model predicted ophthalmopathy progression.

V shed 3 bases and J 3 bases; nucleotides not matched to a gene: 13. The CDR3 is made up of 16 amino acids. In germline, CDR1 is SQVTM, CDR2 ANQGSEA. The specimen sequenced was peripheral blood. This TCR was recovered from a young woman with stable Graves' hyperthyroidism. V gene TRBV29-1 combines with J gene TRBJ2-7; 8 bases agree with TRBD2. The CDR3 nucleotides are TGCAGCGTTGATCGTAGGGAGAGCGGGAGAGTCTACGAGCAGTACTTC. Translating it yields CSVDRRESGRVYEQYF.